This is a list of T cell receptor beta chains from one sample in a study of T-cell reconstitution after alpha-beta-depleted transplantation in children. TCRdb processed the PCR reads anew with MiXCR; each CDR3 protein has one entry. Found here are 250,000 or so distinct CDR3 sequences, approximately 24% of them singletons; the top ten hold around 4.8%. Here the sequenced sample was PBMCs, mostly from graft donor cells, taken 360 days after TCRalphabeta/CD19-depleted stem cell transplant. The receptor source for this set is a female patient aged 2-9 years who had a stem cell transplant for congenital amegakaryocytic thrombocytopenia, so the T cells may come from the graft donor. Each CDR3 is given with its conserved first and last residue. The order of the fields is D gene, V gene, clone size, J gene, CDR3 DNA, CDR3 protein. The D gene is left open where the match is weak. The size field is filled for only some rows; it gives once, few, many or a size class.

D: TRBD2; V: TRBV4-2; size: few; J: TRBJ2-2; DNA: TGTGCCAGCAGCCCGGTGGGGAGGGCGGTCGGGGAGCTGTTTTTT; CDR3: CASSPVGRAVGELFF
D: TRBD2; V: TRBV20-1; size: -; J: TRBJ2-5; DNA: TGCAGTGCTAGAAACTCAGCGGGAGTTTCAGAGACCCAGTACTTC; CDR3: CSARNSAGVSETQYF
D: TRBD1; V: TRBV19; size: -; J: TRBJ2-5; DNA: TGTGCCAGTAGCTACGGGACAGGACAAGAGACCCAGTACTTC; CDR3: CASSYGTGQETQYF
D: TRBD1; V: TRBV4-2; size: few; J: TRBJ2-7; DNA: TGTGCCAGCAGCCAAGGCCGGGACAGCGCCTACGAGCAGTACTTC; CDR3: CASSQGRDSAYEQYF
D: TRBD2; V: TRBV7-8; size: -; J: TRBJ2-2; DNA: TGTGCCAGCAGCCTTCGGACTAGCGGGAGCCTGCCCGGGGAGCTGTTTTTT; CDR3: CASSLRTSGSLPGELFF
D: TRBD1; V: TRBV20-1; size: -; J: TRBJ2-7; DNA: TGCAGTGCTAGGGGAACCGGGACAGGGGGTCCCGAGCAGTACTTC; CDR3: CSARGTGTGGPEQYF
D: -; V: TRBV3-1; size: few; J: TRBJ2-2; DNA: TGTGCCAGCACGGTCTTGCCGGGGACCGGGGAGCTGTTTTTT; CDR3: CASTVLPGTGELFF
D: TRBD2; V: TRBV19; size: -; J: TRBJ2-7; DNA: TGTGCCAGTAGCCCCGACTTTAGCGGGGGTCTCGAGCAGTACTTC; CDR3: CASSPDFSGGLEQYF
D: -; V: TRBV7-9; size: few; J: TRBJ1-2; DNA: TGTGCCGGGACTAGGTGGCAGGGCTACACCTTC; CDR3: CAGTRWQGYTF
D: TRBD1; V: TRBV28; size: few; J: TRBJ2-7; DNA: TGTGCCAGCAGTTTATCTAGTCTCCGGGACAGGGCTTACGAGCAGTACTTC; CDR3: CASSLSSLRDRAYEQYF
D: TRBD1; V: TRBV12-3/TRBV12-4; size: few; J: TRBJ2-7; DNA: TGTGCCAGCAGTCCCCGGGACAGGGTTTCGCTTCAGCAGTACTTC; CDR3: CASSPRDRVSLQQYF
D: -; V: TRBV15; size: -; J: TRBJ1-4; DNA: TGTGCCACCAGCAGAGATAGGCAGGGTCGGGACGAAAAACTGTTTTTT; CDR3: CATSRDRQGRDEKLFF
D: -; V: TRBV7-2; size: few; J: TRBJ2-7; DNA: TGTGCCAGCAGCCCCTCAATGGGTTATGAGCAGTACTTC; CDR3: CASSPSMGYEQYF
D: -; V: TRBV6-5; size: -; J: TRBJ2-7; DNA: TGTGCCAGCAGTTACTCGGGGAACTCCTACGAGCAGTACTTC; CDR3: CASSYSGNSYEQYF
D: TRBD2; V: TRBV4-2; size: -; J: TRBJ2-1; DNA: TGTGCCAGCAGCCAAGACCCAGTAGCGGGGTACAATGAGCAGTTCTTC; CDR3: CASSQDPVAGYNEQFF
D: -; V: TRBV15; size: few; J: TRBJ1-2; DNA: TGTGCCACCAGCAGAGATAATGACTATGGCTACACCTTC; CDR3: CATSRDNDYGYTF
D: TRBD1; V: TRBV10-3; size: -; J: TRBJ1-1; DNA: TGTGCCATCCAGGGGGAATTTGCTGAAGCTTTCTTT; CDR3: CAIQGEFAEAFF
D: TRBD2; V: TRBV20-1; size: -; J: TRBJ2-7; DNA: TGCAGTGCTTCGACTAGCGGGGGGTCCTACGAGCAGTACTTC; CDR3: CSASTSGGSYEQYF
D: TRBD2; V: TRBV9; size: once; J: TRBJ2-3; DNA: TGTGCCAGCAGCGTAGGGAGAGCGGGAACCACAGATACGCAGTATTTT; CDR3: CASSVGRAGTTDTQYF
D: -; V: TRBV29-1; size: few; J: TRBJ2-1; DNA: TGCAGCGTTGTGCGGACAGAAAACAATGAGCAGTTCTTC; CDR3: CSVVRTENNEQFF